The entry below describes one T cell receptor beta chain. Germline V CDR1 and CDR2: MRHNA, SNTAGT. The CDR3 spans 14 residues. V was clipped by 5 bases and J by 0 bases; unmatched bases: 3. The data belong to a study of blood T cell repertoires in COVID-19. Study information: From T cells, B-cell-depleted T cells, or PBMCs came the material, which was cDNA or gDNA.

Profiling relied on immunoSEQ multiplex PCR, and the TCRdb table lists in-frame clones only, not all of them. The sample has about 36,000 clones; 90% are singletons. The source of this sequence is a human donor in a cohort sampled during active COVID-19. The material sequenced was peripheral blood. This chain links TRBV6-4 with TRBJ1-2, with 7 positions matching TRBD1. The CDR3 spells CASSTGTANYGYTF. CDR3 nucleotides: TGTGCCAGCAGTACCGGGACAGCTAACTATGGCTACACCTTC.